The clone carrying this TCR beta chain was counted a few times. The antigen is unknown. In the authors' methods: The study's classifier, a distant-metastasis tool for papillary thyroid cancer, was built using CDR3 differences across clinicopathological groups. TCRdb re-called the PCR reads via MiXCR. TCRdb, rather than the study authors, made the V and J calls. The sample records 20,000 to 25,000 clones, roughly a sixth being singletons. This entry comes from a study of metastatic and nonmetastatic thyroid tumors. Study conclusions and caveats: Reports indicated that malignant thyroid tumors showed significantly higher TCR beta diversity than benign nodules did, in blood and tumor.

Germline lookup yields CDR1 MNHNS and CDR2 SASEGT. CDR3 length equals 16 residues. V lost 5 bases to trimming and J lost 0 bases, with 16 bases between them. Thyroid surgery was preceded by no treatment in any patient. The clonotype comes from a male donor with papillary thyroid cancer or a benign thyroid nodule (not recorded which). Some clones in this sample may be carry-over from other donors' samples. Source material: adjacent normal tissue. The rearrangement joins TRBV6-1 to TRBJ1-2, with TRBD1 as a possible D gene (5 bases). The CDR3 nucleotides are TGTGCCAGCAGTACAGATACCGGGGCCTCTAACTATGGCTACACCTTC. Residues: CASSTDTGASNYGYTF.